One and the same sample provided the 11 T cell receptor beta chains below, sequenced in a study of beta chain features in type 1 diabetes. Expressed TCRB transcripts got sequenced, as all isolated RNA was reverse transcribed. Generated by immunoSEQ multiplex PCR, the TCRdb table keeps only in-frame clones and is missing some. The table lists roughly 180,000 clones, 6.5% to 8.5% of them singletons. Study-wide results and caveats: All four CD4+ subsets of Type 1 diabetes patients contained TCRB CDR3s that were moderately but significantly shorter.

Their antigens remain unidentified. Sequencing was performed on central memory CD4+ T cells from blood. The receptors come from a man younger than 35 with type 1 diabetes.

This clone has just a few counts. The rearrangement links TRBV30 to TRBJ2-7; 7 bases are shared with TRBD2. V shed 8 bases, J shed 3 bases, and the junction held 13 bases outside the gene matches. This CDR3 comprises 14 residues. Germline CDR1 is GTSNPN and CDR2 is SVGIG (reference sequence). The chain's CDR3 is CAGDSGGTVYEQYF. CDR3 sequence (DNA): TGTGCCGGAGATTCCGGGGGGACGGTCTACGAGCAGTACTTC.

The rearrangement links TRBV5-1 to TRBJ2-7, with 7 positions matching TRBD1. Trimming at V came to 0 bases and at J to 5 bases, leaving 5 bases not matched to a gene. From germline, CDR1 is SGHRS and CDR2 YFSETQ. The CDR3 covers 14 residues. The CDR3 bases are TGCGCCAGCAGCTTGGGGGGGACAGCGAACGAGCAGTACTTC. Encoded protein: CASSLGGTANEQYF.

This clone was seen at least ten times. The chain joins TRBV5-4 to TRBJ2-1, with TRBD2 matching over 10 bases. Germline V lookup: CDR1 SGHNT, CDR2 YYREEE (reference sequence). The CDR3 consists of 17 residues. V dropped 8 bases and J dropped 0; count of bases not matched to a gene: 11. The CDR3 protein is CASRKGLADNSYNEQFF. Here the CDR3 DNA reads TGTGCCAGTCGGAAAGGACTAGCGGACAACTCCTACAATGAGCAGTTCTTC.

The chain joins TRBV29-1 to TRBJ2-7; TRBD1 might be the D (6 bases). This CDR3 spans 12 amino acids. CDR1 and CDR2 (germline): SQVTM, ANQGSEA. Trimming took off 6 bases at V and 2 bases at J, with 11 bases between the two ends. This chain's CDR3 is CSVHTGPYEQYF. The CDR3 DNA reads TGCAGCGTCCATACAGGGCCCTACGAGCAGTACTTC.

V and J are TRBV5-4 and TRBJ2-1; 13 nucleotides align to TRBD2. The CDR3 spans 17 residues. Germline CDR1 and CDR2: SGHNT and YYREEE (reference sequence). With 0 bases clipped from V and 7 bases from J, the junction kept 7 bases outside the gene matches. The CDR3: CASSLATGLAGLNEQFF. CDR3 in DNA: TGTGCCAGCAGCTTGGCCACGGGACTAGCGGGATTGAATGAGCAGTTCTTC.

This clone was detected only a few times. This chain joins TRBV7-9 and TRBJ2-3; 7 bases fit TRBD2. With V trimmed by 5 bases and J by 0 bases, 11 bases remained unmatched. The CDR3 consists of 17 residues. Looked up from germline, CDR1 is SEHNR and CDR2 is FQNEAQ (reference sequence). The CDR3 region is CASSRPAGITSTDTQYF. The CDR3 nucleotides are TGTGCCAGCAGCCGGCCAGCGGGGATAACTAGCACAGATACGCAGTATTTT.

This clone was seen more than once but under ten times. The chain recombines TRBV14 with TRBJ1-1; D remains ambiguous. The CDR3 is 13 residues long. Per the germline V gene, CDR1 is SGHDN and CDR2 is FVKESK. Trimming removed 3 bases from V and 2 bases from J, with 7 bases in between. CDR3 coding DNA: TGTGCCAGCAGCCAGAGGGATAACACTGAAGCTTTCTTT. Translation gives CASSQRDNTEAFF.

This clone has just a few counts. The chain couples TRBV11-2 to TRBJ2-1; 10 bases line up with TRBD1. This CDR3 is built from 16 residues. From germline, CDR1 is SGHAT and CDR2 FQNNGV. Trimming took 3 bases from V and 2 from J; bases not matched to a gene: 4. This CDR3 is CASSFPTGGAYNEQFF. The CDR3 DNA follows: TGTGCCAGCAGCTTCCCGACAGGGGGCGCCTACAATGAGCAGTTCTTC.

This clone was observed a few times. At the DNA level, this CDR3 is encoded by other sequences in the same sample as well. This chain links TRBV18 with TRBJ1-4; 9 bases are shared with TRBD1. CDR1 is KGHSH, CDR2 LQKENI, per germline. V was pared by 0 bases and J by 8 bases, with 4 bases of the junction left unmatched. The CDR3 covers 15 residues. The CDR3 region is CASSPPTGGREKLFF. The CDR3 nucleotides read TGTGCCAGCTCACCACCGACAGGGGGACGAGAAAAACTGTTTTTT.

This clone turned up a few times. The chain employs TRBV28 and TRBJ1-6, with 9 bases identical to TRBD1. The CDR3 length is 14 residues. The V segment lost 6 bases and the J segment 7 bases; nucleotides outside the gene matches: 4. The germline CDR1 and CDR2 sequences are MDHEN and SYDVKM. The CDR3 region has the DNA TGTGCCAGCAGCATCGGACAGGGGAATTCACCCCTCCACTTT. Translation gives CASSIGQGNSPLHF.

The J gene is TRBJ1-2, the V gene TRBV2, with 7 positions matching TRBD1. The J segment lost 2 bases and the V segment lost 6 bases, leaving 6 bases of the junction unmatched. Germline CDR1 and CDR2: SNHLY and FYNNEI. The CDR3 is 14 amino acids. The CDR3 DNA is TGTGCCAGCAGGGCTGACAGGGAAAACTATGGCTACACCTTC. It translates to CASRADRENYGYTF. Full variable domain (missing parts from reference TRBV2 and TRBJ1-2): EPEVTQTPSHQVTQMGQEVILRCVPISNHLYFYWYRQILGQKVEFLVSFYNNEISEKSEIFDDQFSVERPDGSNFTLKIRSTKLEDSAMYFCASRADRENYGYTFGSGTRLTVV.